This T cell receptor beta chain was obtained from a study of cytomegalovirus exposure and HLA in healthy donors. Study-level results: The likely explanation for a cluster of highly shared sequence variants was sequencing artifact.

It was with 60 Vbeta and 13 Jbeta primers that the PCR ran. Sequencing was performed with immunoSEQ multiplex PCR; in TCRdb, only in-frame clones are kept and a portion is missing. The table shows 95,000 to 150,000 clones, with roughly 77% occurring only once. Details on this clone: The antigen remains unidentified.

The clonotype comes from a man aged 18 to 35 in good health and CMV-seronegative. Sequencing was carried out using PBMCs.

The chain's CDR3 is CASSEETGASYNEQFF. CDR3 in DNA: TGTGCCAGCAGTGAAGAGACAGGGGCCTCCTACAATGAGCAGTTCTTC. This chain links TRBV25-1 with TRBJ2-1; TRBD1 aligns across 8 bases. In germline, CDR1 is MGHDK, CDR2 SYGVNS. After removal of 2 bases from V and 0 bases from J, the junction contained 3 bases not matched to a gene. CDR3 length: 16 amino acids.